Presented here are 25 T cell receptor beta chains from one specimen sequenced in a study of OX40 agonist ivuxolimab in advanced cancers. TCRdb keeps only in-frame clones here, not all; method: immunoSEQ multiplex PCR. The sample lists tens of thousands of clones; around 80% were seen once. The material sequenced was CD4+ or CD8+ T cells sorted from blood, taken in a trial of the OX40 agonist ivuxolimab. Receptors originate from an adult with an advanced solid tumor such as melanoma, head and neck, liver or kidney cancer.

The V call is TRBV6-1, the J call TRBJ1-2; 7 positions agree with TRBD1. The CDR3 extends over 15 amino acids. V shed 8 bases, J shed 4 bases, and the junction held 13 bases outside the gene matches. The germline gives CDR1 MNHNS, CDR2 SASEGT. The CDR3, as DNA: TGTGCCAGCTCCCCCAGAAGGGACAGCGGCTATGGCTACACCTTC. It encodes CASSPRRDSGYGYTF.

This chain links TRBV6-1 with TRBJ1-3; D not certain. V lost 2 bases to trimming and J lost 3 bases, with 11 bases between them. CDR3 length: 15 amino acids. CDR1 is MNHNS, CDR2 SASEGT, per germline. CDR3 region: CASSEPAFVGNTIYF. Here the CDR3 DNA reads TGTGCCAGCAGTGAACCGGCTTTTGTTGGAAACACCATATATTTT.

The chain employs TRBV6-1 and TRBJ2-7, with 7 bases fitting TRBD2. V shed 1 base, J shed 0 bases, and the junction held 0 bases outside the gene matches. From germline, CDR1 is MNHNS and CDR2 SASEGT. The CDR3 length is 14 residues. The CDR3 loop reads CASSEGTSSYEQYF. The CDR3 region has the DNA TGTGCCAGCAGTGAAGGGACTAGCTCCTACGAGCAGTACTTC.

In this sample, this clone turned up once. V is TRBV27 and J is TRBJ2-7; a weak D match, TRBD1 (6 bases). CDR1 and CDR2 from the germline V gene are MNHEY and SMNVEV (reference sequence). Deletions cut 4 bases from V and 3 bases from J, with 10 bases between. The length of the CDR3 is 13 residues. This chain's CDR3 is CASSYRDRYEQYF. DNA of the CDR3: TGTGCCAGCAGTTACAGGGACCGCTACGAGCAGTACTTC.

The chain links TRBV6-1 to TRBJ1-4; no reliable D call. The length of the CDR3 is 13 residues. Germline V gene data show CDR1 as MNHNS and CDR2 as SASEGT. The V end lost 7 bases, the J end lost 8 bases, and 14 bases lay between the germline ends. The CDR3 coding sequence is TGTGCCAGCAAATTGGACTCCGAAGAAAAACTGTTTTTT. Its translation: CASKLDSEEKLFF.

This chain joins TRBV12-5 and TRBJ1-4; 9 bases fit TRBD1. The CDR3 spans 12 residues. V lost 8 bases to trimming and J lost 8 bases; unmatched junction nucleotides: 3. CDR1 and CDR2 from the germline V gene are LGHNT and FRNRAP. CDR3 residues: CASRTGDEKLFF. The CDR3 DNA is TGTGCTAGTAGGACAGGGGACGAAAAACTGTTTTTT. The full variable domain, in which reference TRBV12-5 and TRBJ1-4 provide the parts outside the CDR3, is DARVTQTPRHKVTEMGQEVTMRCQPILGHNTVFWYRQTMMQGLELLAYFRNRAPLDDSGMPKDRFSAEMPDATLATLKIQPSEPRDSAVYFCASRTGDEKLFFGSGTQLSVL.

The chain is built from TRBV9 and TRBJ1-2, with 9 bases identical to TRBD1. Trimming removed 0 bases from V and 5 bases from J; junction bases left unmatched: 5. Germline V CDR1 and CDR2: SGDLS, YYNGEE. This CDR3 has 15 residues. As DNA, the CDR3 is TGTGCCAGCAGCGTAGCTCCCGGGACAGGGTATGGCTACACCTTC. It specifies CASSVAPGTGYGYTF.

In its sample, this clone was seen a few times. The chain links TRBV19 to TRBJ1-2; unclear D gene. V was cut by 7 bases and J by 2 bases, with 14 bases left in between. The germline CDR1 and CDR2 sequences are LNHDA and SQIVND (reference sequence). The CDR3 length is 14 residues. The CDR3: CASTKSGTNYGYTF. CDR3 DNA sequence: TGTGCCAGTACAAAATCGGGAACCAACTATGGCTACACCTTC.

The chain couples TRBV10-3 to TRBJ2-2; D gene unclear. The CDR3 is 15 amino acids. The V and J ends lost 6 bases and 6 bases respectively, with 17 bases between them. Germline-derived CDR1 and CDR2 are ENHRY and SYGVKD. The CDR3 bases are TGTGCCATCAGCTCCAGGATGGGAAGCCCCGGGGAGCTGTTTTTT. Amino acid sequence: CAISSRMGSPGELFF.

V gene TRBV25-1 combines with J gene TRBJ2-7; D is perhaps TRBD1 (6 bases). Per the germline V gene, CDR1 is MGHDK and CDR2 is SYGVNS. This CDR3 has 13 amino acids. Trimming shortened V by 7 bases and J by 2 bases, and 12 bases separated the two germline ends. The CDR3 DNA is TGTGCCAGCATCTCGACAGGCCCCTACGAGCAGTACTTC. Protein product: CASISTGPYEQYF.

The V call is TRBV7-5, the J call TRBJ2-7; the table assigns TRBD2, which was not confirmed against the DNA. TRBV7-5 is a documented pseudogene. This CDR3 region has 17 residues. CDR3 coding DNA: TGTGTCAGAAGCTTACAGCCGACTAGCGGGGCCTCCTACGAGCAGTACTTC. Protein: CVRSLQPTSGASYEQYF.

This CDR3 reads CASSLIGGSSYEQYF. In nucleotides, the CDR3 is TGCGCCAGCAGCTTGATTGGCGGAAGCTCCTACGAGCAGTACTTC. The rearrangement joins TRBV5-1 to TRBJ2-7; D uncertain. V lost 1 base, J lost 0 bases, and 11 bases lay in between. Germline loops: CDR1 SGHRS, CDR2 YFSETQ. CDR3 size: 15 residues.

Only a few counts were recorded for this clone. This chain uses TRBV5-1 with TRBJ2-7; 8 bases map to TRBD1. The CDR3 is 14 amino acids. J lost 2 bases, V lost 5 bases, and 6 bases had no gene match. The V gene's germline CDR1 is SGHRS and CDR2 YFSETQ. This CDR3 reads CASSSGQATYEQYF. The CDR3 region has the DNA TGCGCCAGCAGTTCGGGACAGGCAACCTACGAGCAGTACTTC. The complete variable domain, with remaining parts taken from reference TRBV5-1 and TRBJ2-7, reads KAGVTQTPRYLIKTRGQQVTLSCSPISGHRSVSWYQQTPGQGLQFLFEYFSETQRNKGNFPGRFSGRQFSNSRSEMNVSTLELGDSALYLCASSSGQATYEQYFGPGTRLTVT.

CDR3 bases: TGTGCCAGCCGATCAACTAATGAAAAACTGTTTTTT. Its translation: CASRSTNEKLFF. The gene calls are TRBV28 and TRBJ1-4; D is uncertain. Germline V gene data show CDR1 as MDHEN and CDR2 as SYDVKM. The CDR3 totals 12 residues. V gave up 8 bases and J gave up 0 bases, with 4 bases separating them.

The chain carries TRBV6-6 and TRBJ2-7; D is perhaps TRBD1 (5 bases). Trimming took off 6 bases at V and 9 bases at J, with 15 bases between the two ends. Germline loops: CDR1 MNHNY, CDR2 SVGAGI (reference sequence). The CDR3 length is 12 residues. Here the CDR3 DNA reads TGTGCCAGCAGATGCCCACAGGTCTTGCAGTACTTC. Its protein product is CASRCPQVLQYF.

The chain has TRBV2 and TRBJ2-2; a weak D match, TRBD1 (6 bases). There are 15 residues in the CDR3. Germline V gene data show CDR1 as SNHLY and CDR2 as FYNNEI. Trimming stripped 2 bases from V and 3 bases from J, with 10 bases between. The CDR3 DNA sequence: TGTGCCAGCAGTGAACAGGGGCTGGACACCGGGGAGCTGTTTTTT. Amino acids: CASSEQGLDTGELFF.

V gene TRBV11-2 combines with J gene TRBJ1-1; a possible D gene is TRBD1 (6 bases). Germline values: CDR1 SGHAT, CDR2 FQNNGV. CDR3 length: 15 residues. V lost 4 bases to trimming and J lost 5 bases, with 17 bases between them. The DNA of the CDR3 is TGTGCCAGCAGCTCGCCCACAGGGCTCCGAACTGAAGCTTTCTTT. Amino acid sequence: CASSSPTGLRTEAFF.

V gene TRBV4-2 combines with J gene TRBJ1-6; possibly TRBD1 for D (5 bases). The germline V gene has CDR1 LGHNA and CDR2 YNFKEQ. This CDR3 region has 17 residues. The ends were cut back, 4 bases at V and 0 bases at J, with 13 bases in the middle. The CDR3 bases are TGTGCCAGCAGCCCTCCGAGGGGCAGCTCCTATAATTCACCCCTCCACTTT. It encodes CASSPPRGSSYNSPLHF.

This chain uses TRBV10-2 with TRBJ2-3; D perhaps matches TRBD2 (5 bases). There are 14 residues in the CDR3. Trimming took 7 bases from V and 1 from J, leaving 12 bases between them. Looked up from germline, CDR1 is WSHSY and CDR2 is SAAADI. The CDR3 loop is CASKRTGGTDTQYF. The CDR3 coding sequence is TGCGCCAGCAAACGGACTGGGGGCACAGATACGCAGTATTTT.

The rearrangement joins TRBV10-3 to TRBJ2-3, with TRBD2 as a possible D gene (6 bases). The germline gives CDR1 ENHRY, CDR2 SYGVKD. The CDR3 runs to 15 residues. With 10 bases removed from V and 6 bases from J, the gap between germline ends came to 23 bases. The CDR3: CATTALAPEGDTQYF. CDR3 bases: TGTGCCACCACGGCACTAGCTCCCGAGGGGGATACGCAGTATTTT.

This clone was seen once. The chain employs TRBV21-1 and TRBJ1-5. TRBV21-1 is a pseudogene. The CDR3 totals 16 residues. CDR3 protein: CASSKEGTGSGQPQHF. The CDR3 bases are TGTGCCAGCAGCAAAGAAGGAACAGGAAGCGGCCAGCCCCAGCATTTT.

This clone was seen a handful of times. The chain links TRBV5-1 to TRBJ2-1; possibly TRBD1 or TRBD2 for D (5 bases each). Trimming stripped 4 bases from V and 4 bases from J, with 12 bases between. The V gene's germline CDR1 is SGHRS and CDR2 YFSETQ. The CDR3 extends over 14 amino acids. The CDR3 DNA sequence: TGCGCCAGCAGCGGGAGTACAGGTTACAATGAGCAGTTCTTC. It encodes CASSGSTGYNEQFF.

V usage is TRBV5-1 and J usage is TRBJ2-5, with D perhaps TRBD2 (5 bases). Per germline, CDR1 SGHRS and CDR2 YFSETQ. The length of the CDR3 is 13 residues. Trimming removed 0 bases at V and 5 bases at J, with 8 bases between. CDR3 nucleotide sequence: TGCGCCAGCAGCTTGGGGCCGGGGGAGACCCAGTACTTC. Translated, it gives CASSLGPGETQYF.

The chain is built from TRBV11-2 and TRBJ1-5, with 7 bases matching TRBD1. V shed 8 bases and J 4 bases; nucleotides not matched to a gene: 5. The CDR3 is 13 residues long. Per the germline V gene, CDR1 is SGHAT and CDR2 is FQNNGV. The DNA for the CDR3 is TGTGCCAGCGGACGACAGGGAAATCAGCCCCAGCATTTT. Translation: CASGRQGNQPQHF. Together with reference TRBV11-2 and TRBJ1-5, the CDR3 gives the full variable domain: EAGVAQSPRYKIIEKRQSVAFWCNPISGHATLYWYQQILGQGPKLLIQFQNNGVVDDSQLPKDRFSAERLKGVDSTLKIQPAKLEDSAVYLCASGRQGNQPQHFGDGTRLSIL.

This clone has only one observation. This rearrangement joins TRBV4-2 to TRBJ2-3, with 10 bases that match TRBD2. The CDR3 spans 17 residues. The trim removed 0 bases at V and 5 bases at J, leaving 8 bases unmatched. Germline V gene data show CDR1 as LGHNA and CDR2 as YNFKEQ. As DNA, the CDR3 is TGTGCCAGCAGCCAAGAAAAAGCGGGGGGGTACAGAGATACGCAGTATTTT. Translated: CASSQEKAGGYRDTQYF.